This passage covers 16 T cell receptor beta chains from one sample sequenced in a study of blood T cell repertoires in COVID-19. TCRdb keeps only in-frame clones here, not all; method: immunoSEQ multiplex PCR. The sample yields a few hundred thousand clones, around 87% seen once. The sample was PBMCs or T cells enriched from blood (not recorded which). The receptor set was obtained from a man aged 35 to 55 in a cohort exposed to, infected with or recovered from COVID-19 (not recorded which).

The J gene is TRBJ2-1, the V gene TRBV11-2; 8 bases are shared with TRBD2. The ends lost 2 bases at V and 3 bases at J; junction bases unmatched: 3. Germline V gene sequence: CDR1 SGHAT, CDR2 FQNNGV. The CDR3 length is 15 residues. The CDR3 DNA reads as TGTGCCAGCAGCTTATCGGGAGGGAGCTACAATGAGCAGTTCTTC. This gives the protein CASSLSGGSYNEQFF.

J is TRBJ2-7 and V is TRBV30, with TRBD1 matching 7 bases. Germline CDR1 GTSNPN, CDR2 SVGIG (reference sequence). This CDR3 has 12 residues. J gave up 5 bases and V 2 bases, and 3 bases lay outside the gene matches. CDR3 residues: CAWSTGVHEQYF. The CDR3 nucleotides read TGTGCCTGGAGTACAGGGGTCCACGAGCAGTACTTC. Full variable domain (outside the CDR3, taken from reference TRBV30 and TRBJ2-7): SQTIHQWPATLVQPVGSPLSLECTVEGTSNPNLYWYRQAAGRGLQLLFYSVGIGQISSEVPQNLSASRPQDRQFILSSKKLLLSDSGFYLCAWSTGVHEQYFGPGTRLTVT.

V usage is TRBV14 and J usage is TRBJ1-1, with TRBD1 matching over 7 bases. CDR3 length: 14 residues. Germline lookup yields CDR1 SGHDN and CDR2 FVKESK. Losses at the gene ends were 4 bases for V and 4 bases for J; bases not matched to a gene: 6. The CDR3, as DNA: TGTGCCAGCAGCCCCAGACAGGGCGGCACTGAAGCTTTCTTT. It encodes CASSPRQGGTEAFF. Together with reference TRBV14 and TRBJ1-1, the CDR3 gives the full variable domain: EAGVTQFPSHSVIEKGQTVTLRCDPISGHDNLYWYRRVMGKEIKFLLHFVKESKQDESGMPNNRFLAERTGGTYSTLKVQPAELEDSGVYFCASSPRQGGTEAFFGQGTRLTVV.

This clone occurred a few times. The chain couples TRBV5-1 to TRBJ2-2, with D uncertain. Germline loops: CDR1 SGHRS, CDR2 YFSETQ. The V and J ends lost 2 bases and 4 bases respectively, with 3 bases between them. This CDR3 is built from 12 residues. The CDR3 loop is CASSLLTGELFF. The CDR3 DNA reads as TGCGCCAGCAGCTTACTCACCGGGGAGCTGTTTTTT.

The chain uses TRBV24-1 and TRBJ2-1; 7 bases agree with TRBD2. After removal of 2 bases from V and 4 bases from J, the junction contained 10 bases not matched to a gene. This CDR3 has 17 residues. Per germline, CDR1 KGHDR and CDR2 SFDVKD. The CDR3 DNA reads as TGTGCCACCAGTGATTCCGCCGGGGGGTGGGGGTACAATGAGCAGTTCTTC. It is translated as CATSDSAGGWGYNEQFF.

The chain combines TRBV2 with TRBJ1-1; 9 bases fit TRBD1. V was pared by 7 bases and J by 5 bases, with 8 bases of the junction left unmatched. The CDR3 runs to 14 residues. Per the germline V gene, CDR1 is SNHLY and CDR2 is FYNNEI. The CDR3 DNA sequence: TGTGCCAGCAACAAGGACAGGGGAGGGACTGAAGCTTTCTTT. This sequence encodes CASNKDRGGTEAFF.

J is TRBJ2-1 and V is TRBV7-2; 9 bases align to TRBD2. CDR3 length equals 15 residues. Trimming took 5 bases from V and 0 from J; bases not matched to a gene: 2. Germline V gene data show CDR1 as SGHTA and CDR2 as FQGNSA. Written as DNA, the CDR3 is TGTGCCAGCAGCCCTAGCGGGATCTCCTACAATGAGCAGTTCTTC. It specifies CASSPSGISYNEQFF.

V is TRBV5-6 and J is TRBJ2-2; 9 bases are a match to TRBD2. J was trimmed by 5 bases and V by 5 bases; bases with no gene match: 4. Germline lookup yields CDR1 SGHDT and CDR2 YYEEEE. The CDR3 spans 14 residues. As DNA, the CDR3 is TGTGCCAGCAGGAAAAGCGGGAGGACCGGGGAGCTGTTTTTT. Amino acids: CASRKSGRTGELFF.

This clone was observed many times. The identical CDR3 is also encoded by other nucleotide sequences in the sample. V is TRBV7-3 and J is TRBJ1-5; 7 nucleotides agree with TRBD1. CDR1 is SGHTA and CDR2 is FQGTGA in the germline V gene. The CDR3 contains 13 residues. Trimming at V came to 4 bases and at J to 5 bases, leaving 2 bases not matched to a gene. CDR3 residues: CASSSDRDQPQHF. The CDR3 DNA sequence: TGTGCCAGCAGCTCTGACAGGGATCAGCCCCAGCATTTT. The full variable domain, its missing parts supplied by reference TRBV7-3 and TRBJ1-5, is GAGVSQTPSNKVTEKGKYVELRCDPISGHTALYWYRQSLGQGPEFLIYFQGTGAADDSGLPNDRFFAVRPEGSVSTLKIQRTERGDSAVYLCASSSDRDQPQHFGDGTRLSIL.

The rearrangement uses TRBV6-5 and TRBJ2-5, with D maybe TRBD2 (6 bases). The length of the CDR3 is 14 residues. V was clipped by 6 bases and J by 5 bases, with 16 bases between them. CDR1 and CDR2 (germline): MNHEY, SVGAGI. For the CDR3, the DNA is TGTGCCAGCAGAGGTACTACTAGCTGGGAGACCCAGTACTTC. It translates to CASRGTTSWETQYF.

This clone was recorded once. The CDR3: CASSRGLGGQETQYF. In DNA form, the CDR3 reads TGCGCCAGCAGCCGTGGACTGGGCGGACAAGAGACCCAGTACTTC. The chain uses TRBV4-1 and TRBJ2-5, with TRBD2 as a possible D gene (5 bases). Trimming shortened V by 4 bases and J by 2 bases, and 14 bases separated the two germline ends. Germline CDR1 MGHRA, CDR2 YSYEKL. CDR3 length: 15 residues.

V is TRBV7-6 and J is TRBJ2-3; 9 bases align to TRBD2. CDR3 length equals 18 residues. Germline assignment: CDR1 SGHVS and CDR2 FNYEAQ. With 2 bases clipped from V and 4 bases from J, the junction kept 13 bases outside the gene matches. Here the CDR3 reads CASSLYVAGVLGADTQYF. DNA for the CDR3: TGTGCCAGCAGCTTATATGTAGCGGGAGTTCTCGGGGCAGATACGCAGTATTTT.

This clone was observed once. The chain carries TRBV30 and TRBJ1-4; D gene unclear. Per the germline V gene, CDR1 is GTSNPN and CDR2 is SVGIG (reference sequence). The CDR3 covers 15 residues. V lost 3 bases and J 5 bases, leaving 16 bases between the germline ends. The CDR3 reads CAWSLIGGSNEKLFF. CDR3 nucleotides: TGTGCCTGGAGCCTCATTGGTGGCTCCAATGAAAAACTGTTTTTT.

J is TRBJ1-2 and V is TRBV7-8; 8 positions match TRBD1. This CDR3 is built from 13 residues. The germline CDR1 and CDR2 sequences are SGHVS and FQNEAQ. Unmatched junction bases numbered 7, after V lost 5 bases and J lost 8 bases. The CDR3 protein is CASSPGQGAGYTF. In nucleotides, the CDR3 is TGTGCCAGCAGCCCCGGACAGGGCGCCGGCTACACCTTC. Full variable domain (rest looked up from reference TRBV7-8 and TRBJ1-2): GAGVSQSPRYKVAKRGQDVALRCDPISGHVSLFWYQQALGQGPEFLTYFQNEAQLDKSGLPSDRFFAERPEGSVSTLKIQRTQQEDSAVYLCASSPGQGAGYTFGSGTRLTVV.

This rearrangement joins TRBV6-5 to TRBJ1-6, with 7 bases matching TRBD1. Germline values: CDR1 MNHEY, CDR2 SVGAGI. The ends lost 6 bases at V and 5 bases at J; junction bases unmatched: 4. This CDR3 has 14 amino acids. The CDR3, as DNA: TGTGCCAGCAGGGCGGGACAGCATAATTCACCCCTCCACTTT. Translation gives CASRAGQHNSPLHF.

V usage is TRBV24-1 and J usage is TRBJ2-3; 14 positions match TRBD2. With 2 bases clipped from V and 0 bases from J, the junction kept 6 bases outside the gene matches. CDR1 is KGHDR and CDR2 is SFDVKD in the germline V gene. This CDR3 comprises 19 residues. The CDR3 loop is CATSDSRTSGRSSTDTQYF. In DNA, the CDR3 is TGTGCCACCAGTGATTCTCGGACTAGCGGGAGGTCTAGCACAGATACGCAGTATTTT.